This is a list of T cell receptor beta chains from one sample in a study of blood T cells in healthy people across ages. TCRdb re-derived calls from the 5' RACE reads in MiXCR, one entry per CDR3 protein. The sample has over 1,200,000 distinct CDR3 sequences, 59% seen once; the top ten hold about 6.3%. Material: blood. These receptor sequences come from a man between 18 and 35 years old in good health. Each CDR3 is given with its conserved first and last residue. A D gene is named only where the DNA matches it firmly. Only part of the rows carry a size: once, few, many, or a class if the clone is expanded.

TRBJ2-7,TRBV7-9,NA,NA,CASSLVSASSYEQYF,TGTGCCAGCAGCTTAGTATCGGCTAGCTCCTACGAGCAGTACTTC
TRBJ1-1,TRBV12-3/TRBV12-4,NA,NA,CASSLAAGLASEAFF,TGTGCCAGCAGTTTAGCGGCAGGGCTTGCCTCTGAAGCTTTCTTT
TRBJ2-7,TRBV12-3/TRBV12-4,TRBD1,NA,CASSVGGQNYEQYF,TGTGCCAGCAGTGTAGGGGGACAGAATTACGAGCAGTACTTC
TRBJ1-2,TRBV7-2,TRBD1,NA,CASSFGTQGADGYTF,TGTGCCAGCAGCTTTGGGACACAGGGGGCAGATGGCTACACCTTC
TRBJ2-1,TRBV28,NA,NA,CATEPSVGEQFF,TGTGCCACCGAACCCTCCGTTGGTGAGCAGTTCTTC
TRBJ2-7,TRBV20-1,NA,NA,CGARDWGVSYEQYF,TGCGGTGCTAGAGATTGGGGGGTCTCCTACGAGCAGTACTTC
TRBJ2-7,TRBV28,NA,NA,CASSLYQRKSSYEQYF,TGTGCCAGCAGTTTATACCAGCGCAAATCCTCCTACGAGCAGTACTTC
TRBJ2-5,TRBV10-3,NA,few,CAISEVGETQYF,TGTGCCATCAGCGAAGTCGGCGAGACCCAGTACTTC
TRBJ1-6,TRBV12-3/TRBV12-4,NA,NA,CASSPNGGVNSPLHF,TGTGCCAGCAGTCCCAATGGCGGGGTTAATTCACCCCTCCACTTT
TRBJ2-7,TRBV10-3,TRBD1,NA,CTISPPGQTYEQYF,TGTACCATCAGTCCTCCGGGACAGACCTACGAGCAGTACTTC
TRBJ2-7,TRBV18,NA,NA,CASSPMYGVSSYELYF,TGTGCCAGCTCACCTATGTACGGAGTATCCTCCTACGAGCTGTACTTC
TRBJ2-7,TRBV6-2/TRBV6-3,NA,NA,CASSMGGGRHYEQYF,TGTGCCAGCAGTATGGGGGGCGGGCGACACTACGAGCAGTACTTC
TRBJ2-1,TRBV15,TRBD2,NA,CATSSWTSGRSSCLNEQFF,TGTGCCACCAGCTCCTGGACTAGCGGGCGTTCGTCCTGCTTAAATGAGCAGTTCTTC